A selection of T cell receptor beta chains follows, all from one sample in a study of blood T cell repertoires in COVID-19. Assay used: immunoSEQ multiplex PCR; TCRdb lists only in-frame clones, some missing. The data show approximately 250,000 clones, with over 75% seen just once and around 7.8% held by the top ten. The sequenced sample was peripheral blood. Receptors were obtained from a human donor in a cohort sampled during active COVID-19. CDR3s include the opening cysteine and the closing phenylalanine or tryptophan. D genes are given only for firm matches. Expanded clones are given a class, and other clones once, few, many or no size at all.

J	V	size	D	DNA	CDR3
TRBJ2-3	TRBV9	once	-	TGTGCCAGCAGCGCTGGGGGACTTTTCACAGATACGCAGTATTTT	CASSAGGLFTDTQYF
TRBJ1-4	TRBV19	-	-	TGTGCCAGTAGTATACGTCAGCAGAGGCTAAAACTGTTTTTT	CASSIRQQRLKLFF
TRBJ1-6	TRBV19	-	TRBD1	TGTGCCAGTAGTAGAATCCAGGGGGCGGATTCACCCCTCCACTTT	CASSRIQGADSPLHF
TRBJ2-1	TRBV11-2	-	-	TGTGCCAGCAGCTTAGTTAGCGGAACCTACAATGAGCAGTTCTTC	CASSLVSGTYNEQFF
TRBJ2-3	TRBV19	-	TRBD1	TGTGCCAGTAGTAACGCAGGGGGCCCAGATACGCAGTATTTT	CASSNAGGPDTQYF
TRBJ2-2	TRBV10-2	few	-	TGCGCCAGCAGGTCCCTAGTTCCACCCGGGGAGCTGTTTTTT	CASRSLVPPGELFF
TRBJ2-5	TRBV6-5	-	-	TGTGCCAGCCACGGAGATAGCGTAGAGACCCAGTACTTC	CASHGDSVETQYF
TRBJ2-4	TRBV19	-	TRBD1	TGTGCCAGTACTGGATGGACAGGATCCCTTGGCATTCAGTACTTC	CASTGWTGSLGIQYF
TRBJ2-3	TRBV7-2	-	TRBD2	TGTGCCAGCAGCTTAGCTGGCAGCGGGGGGCGCACAGATACGCAGTATTTT	CASSLAGSGGRTDTQYF
TRBJ2-6	TRBV14	-	-	TGTGCCAGCAGCCAAGTAGACCCGTGGGGGACACAGGGTTCTGGGGCCAACGTCCTGACTTTC	CASSQVDPWGTQGSGANVLTF
TRBJ2-3	TRBV5-1	-	TRBD1	TGCGCCAGCACCGGACAGGGTTTGGGAGATACGCAGTATTTT	CASTGQGLGDTQYF
TRBJ2-1	TRBV9	-	TRBD2	TGTGCCAGCAGCGCGGGACTAGCGCACTACAATGAGCAGTTCTTC	CASSAGLAHYNEQFF
TRBJ1-2	TRBV7-9	-	-	TGTGCCAGCAGCTTAGGCCTTAGCGGGAGGACTTATGGCTACACCTTC	CASSLGLSGRTYGYTF
TRBJ1-6	TRBV5-3	few	-	TGTGCCAGAAGCTTGTCCAACACGTTATACTATAATTCACCCCTCCACTTT	CARSLSNTLYYNSPLHF
TRBJ2-2	TRBV24-1	-	TRBD2	TGTGCCACCAGTGCGGCTAGCGGATACACCGGGGAGCTGTTTTTT	CATSAASGYTGELFF
TRBJ2-2	TRBV6-6	once	TRBD1	TGTGCCAGCAGTTACTCAGGGGGCAACACCGGGGAGCTGTTTTTT	CASSYSGGNTGELFF
TRBJ2-7	TRBV7-2	once	TRBD1	TGTGCCAGCAGCAGAAGGACAGGAGACACCTACGAGCAGTACTTC	CASSRRTGDTYEQYF
TRBJ1-4	TRBV18	-	-	TGTGCCAGCTCACCTACCCGGACATCTAATGAAAAACTGTTTTTT	CASSPTRTSNEKLFF
TRBJ2-1	TRBV5-1	-	TRBD2	TGCGCCAGCAGCTCCGGACTAGCGGGGGGATCCTACAATGAGCAGTTCTTC	CASSSGLAGGSYNEQFF
TRBJ1-4	TRBV5-4	-	TRBD1	TGTGCCAGCAGCTTGGGTCGGGCAGGGGGTAATGAAAAACTGTTTTTT	CASSLGRAGGNEKLFF
TRBJ1-1	TRBV4-3	-	-	TGCGCCAGCAGCCTCGGTGCAGGGATGAATGCTGAAGCTTTCTTT	CASSLGAGMNAEAFF
TRBJ1-5	TRBV4-1	-	-	TGCGCCAGCAGCCAAGTCTCCATAACAAATCAGCCCCAGGATTTGCATTTT	CASSQVSITNQPQDLHF
TRBJ2-5	TRBV2	-	-	TGTGCCAGCAAGTACAGGGAACAAGAGACCCAGTACTTC	CASKYREQETQYF
TRBJ2-5	TRBV7-9	-	TRBD1	TGTGCCAGCAGACCGCCCGGGACAGGGGGAGGAGGAGGAGAGACCCAGTACTTC	CASRPPGTGGGGGETQYF
TRBJ2-7	TRBV2	few	-	TGTGCCAGCGGTGGGGGGACAGCACCCTACGAGCAGTACTTC	CASGGGTAPYEQYF
TRBJ1-2	TRBV19	few	-	TGTGCCACATTTCCGCCCGCAGGTGCCCGGGGTAACTATGGCTACACCTTC	CATFPPAGARGNYGYTF
TRBJ1-4	TRBV20-1	-	-	TGCAGTGCTCCAGCGGGTGAAAAACTGTTTTTT	CSAPAGEKLFF
TRBJ1-3	TRBV2	-	TRBD1	TGTGCCAGCAGGCGGGACAGGGGCACTGGAAACACCATATATTTT	CASRRDRGTGNTIYF
TRBJ2-7	TRBV5-4	-	TRBD2	TGTGCCAGCAGCTCGGGAGGGAGGGGTTACGAGCAGTACTTC	CASSSGGRGYEQYF
TRBJ1-2	TRBV27	once	TRBD1	TGTGCCAGCAGTTTTGATATATCGGGGGCAGGGGGCGTTATTGGCTACACCTTC	CASSFDISGAGGVIGYTF
TRBJ2-6	TRBV5-1	-	-	TGCGCCAGCAGCCCGGGGAACTCTGGGGCCAACGTCCTGACTTTC	CASSPGNSGANVLTF
TRBJ2-1	TRBV5-1	-	TRBD2	TGCGCCAGCAGCTTTTCTCTTAGCGGGAGTGGAGGTGAGCAGTTCTTC	CASSFSLSGSGGEQFF
TRBJ2-3	TRBV27	-	TRBD2	TGTGCCAGCAGAAGAAATAGCGGGAGTGGCACAGATACGCAGTATTTT	CASRRNSGSGTDTQYF
TRBJ2-3	TRBV5-1	-	-	TGCGCCAGCAGCTTTGACTCACCCACAGATACGCAGTATTTT	CASSFDSPTDTQYF
TRBJ2-1	TRBV6-6	-	TRBD1	TGTGCCAGCAAACCAAACAGGGGGCTCACCTACAATGAGCAGTTCTTC	CASKPNRGLTYNEQFF
TRBJ2-3	TRBV12-3/TRBV12-4	-	-	TGTGCCAGCAGTTCAGGGGCCATAGATACGCAGTATTTT	CASSSGAIDTQYF
TRBJ2-1	TRBV7-9	-	-	TGTGCCAGCAGAGCCACAGGGGGCGCGGGAGGCAATGAGCAGTTCTTC	CASRATGGAGGNEQFF
TRBJ2-2	TRBV14	-	TRBD1	TGTGCCAGCAGCCACCGGACAGGGTCCGGGCGCGGGGAGCTGTTTTTT	CASSHRTGSGRGELFF
TRBJ2-7	TRBV5-4	once	-	TGTGCCAGCAGCCCGCCGGGACTGAGCTCCTACGAGCAGTACTTC	CASSPPGLSSYEQYF
TRBJ2-1	TRBV5-1	-	-	TGCGCCAGCAGCACCCAGGACTACCACAATGAGCAGTTCTTC	CASSTQDYHNEQFF
TRBJ1-5	TRBV6-5	-	TRBD1	TGTGCCAGCAGTACGACAGGGACAGGGGGTCAGCCCCAGCATTTT	CASSTTGTGGQPQHF
TRBJ2-2	TRBV5-6	few	-	TGTGCCAGCAGCCGGGAGGGGGCGTACACCGGGGAGCTGTTTTTT	CASSREGAYTGELFF
TRBJ1-4	TRBV19	-	-	TGTGCCAGTACCACGCGCGGGGGGATGGAACTGTTTTTT	CASTTRGGMELFF
TRBJ2-1	TRBV5-1	-	-	TGCGCCAGCAGCTTGGATTCTCTAGGGGTCTCCTACAATGAGCAGTTCTTC	CASSLDSLGVSYNEQFF
TRBJ2-7	TRBV7-9	-	TRBD1	TGTGCCAGCAGCCCCAAGACAGGGCCGATCTACGAGCAGTACTTC	CASSPKTGPIYEQYF
TRBJ2-4	TRBV5-4	-	TRBD2	TGTGCCAGCAGTTCGGGACTAGCGGGGGGGCCGGGGAACATTCAGTACTTC	CASSSGLAGGPGNIQYF
TRBJ1-3	TRBV11-2	many	TRBD1	TGTGCCAGCAGCCCTTCGACAGGGCCTCTCCCTGGAAACACCATATATTTT	CASSPSTGPLPGNTIYF
TRBJ1-2	TRBV2	-	-	TGTGCCAGCAGTTCGGACTTGCCTAACTATGGCTACACCTTC	CASSSDLPNYGYTF
TRBJ2-3	TRBV7-9	once	-	TGTGCCAGCAGCAGATCCGGGACAAGCACAGATACGCAGTATTTT	CASSRSGTSTDTQYF
TRBJ2-7	TRBV4-1	-	TRBD2	TGCGCCAGCAGTCCGACTAGCGGGACCTCCTACGAGCAGTACTTC	CASSPTSGTSYEQYF
TRBJ2-1	TRBV6-2/TRBV6-3	-	TRBD2	TGTGCCAGCAGTTACCCCGGACTAGCATTCAATGAGCAGTTCTTC	CASSYPGLAFNEQFF
TRBJ2-1	TRBV5-1	-	TRBD2	TGCGCCAGCAGCTTCGCAGCGGGGGTCGACTCCTACAATGAGCAGTTCTTC	CASSFAAGVDSYNEQFF
TRBJ2-3	TRBV3-1/TRBV3-2	once	TRBD2	TGTGCCAGCAGCTGGACTAGCGGGGGGTTCACAGATACGCAGTATTTT	CASSWTSGGFTDTQYF
TRBJ2-7	TRBV6-5	-	-	TGTGCCAGCAGGGCTACAGGACGCTACGAGCAGTACTTC	CASRATGRYEQYF
TRBJ2-2	TRBV4-2	-	TRBD2	TGTGCCGTCTGGGCGGGGGGGTTTACCGGGGAGCTGTTTTTT	CAVWAGGFTGELFF
TRBJ2-7	TRBV29-1	once	TRBD1	TGCAGCGTTGGCGGTAGGACAGGGTCTAACGAGCAGTACTTC	CSVGGRTGSNEQYF
TRBJ1-5	TRBV19	-	-	TGTGCCAGTGAACAGTTTAGCAATCAGCCCCAGCATTTT	CASEQFSNQPQHF
TRBJ2-1	TRBV19	-	-	TGTGCCAGTAGTATAATCACTGTTTCCTACAATGAGCAGTTCTTC	CASSIITVSYNEQFF
TRBJ2-3	TRBV6-2/TRBV6-3	-	TRBD2	TGTGCCAGCAGTTACGCCCCGGGCAGCGGGGGGGTGACGGGGACAGATACGCAGTATTTT	CASSYAPGSGGVTGTDTQYF
TRBJ1-2	TRBV28	once	-	TGTGCCAGCAGTTTGCCCGGAGCTAACTATGGCTACACCTTC	CASSLPGANYGYTF